These T cell receptor beta chains were read from a single sample in a study of CD8 T cells in Susac syndrome. TCRdb passed the immunoSEQ multiplex PCR reads through MiXCR, listing each CDR3 protein once. The sample has under 350,000 distinct CDR3 sequences; roughly nine tenths are singletons. What was sequenced was CD4+ T cells from PBMCs. Receptors originate from a human donor with multiple sclerosis. The CDR3 runs from the conserved cysteine through the conserved F or W.

V	J	CDR3
TRBV29-1	TRBJ2-7	CSVDQGGFHEQYF
TRBV6-2/TRBV6-3	TRBJ1-2	CASSYSDRRGNYGYTF
TRBV12-3/TRBV12-4	TRBJ2-4	CASSARGLAGNIQYF
TRBV29-1	TRBJ2-1	CSVERTSGYNEQFF
TRBV20-1	TRBJ2-7	CSAVSLAGGSYEQYF
TRBV19	TRBJ1-2	CASSGYRGGDYGYTF
TRBV4-3	TRBJ2-5	CASSQETGSETQYF
TRBV6-2/TRBV6-3	TRBJ2-1	CASSRREDNEQFF
TRBV4-3	TRBJ1-1	CASSQDRTAIEAFF
TRBV14	TRBJ1-3	CASSPRGLSTGNTIYF
TRBV7-2	TRBJ1-6	CASSLGSAGSPLHF
TRBV2	TRBJ2-5	CASRVTETQETQYF
TRBV5-1	TRBJ1-1	CASSIQGSGTEAFF
TRBV18	TRBJ2-7	CASSPTSDRAYEQYF
TRBV19	TRBJ1-1	CASSILRRMAAGRGTEAFF
TRBV2	TRBJ2-1	CASRELSAVNFNEQFF
TRBV9	TRBJ1-4	CASSVSLGGEKLFF
TRBV19	TRBJ2-4	CASSYSQNIQYF
TRBV5-1	TRBJ2-5	CASTGRPRETQYF
TRBV30	TRBJ2-1	CAWSASATLNEQFF
TRBV6-1	TRBJ1-5	CASSESVTGGRQPQHF
TRBV18	TRBJ1-1	CASSRDEPPRTEAFF
TRBV5-1	TRBJ2-2	CASSPLGGPREGNTGELFF
TRBV30	TRBJ1-6	CASQRSYNSPLHF
TRBV7-2	TRBJ1-4	CASSVTVSTNEKLFF
TRBV18	TRBJ1-4	CASSPLDSGGGEKLFF
TRBV10-3	TRBJ2-2	CAISTGTTTGELFF
TRBV7-6	TRBJ2-1	CASSLIQGPSWHNEQFF
TRBV11-2	TRBJ2-6	CASSVREFSGANVLTF
TRBV2	TRBJ1-4	CASSGSLATTNEKLFF
TRBV20-1	TRBJ1-1	CSANGPGAWGTEAFF
TRBV3-1	TRBJ2-2	CASSQGKRVANTGELFF
TRBV19	TRBJ2-1	CASSIDRATLNEQFF
TRBV14	TRBJ2-1	CASSQPLAGTLFSYNGQFF
TRBV18	TRBJ2-1	CASSPQGLAGPYNEQFF
TRBV3-1	TRBJ1-1	CASSQEGGRMNTEAFF
TRBV2	TRBJ2-7	CASSFDPREGVYEQYF
TRBV4-2	TRBJ1-3	CASSQDLSSAGNTIYF
TRBV18	TRBJ2-6	CASSQELSSGANVLTF
TRBV11-2	TRBJ2-3	CASIPGGRRTDTQYF
TRBV12-3/TRBV12-4	TRBJ2-7	CASSRGLAGAYEQYF
TRBV29-1	TRBJ1-2	CSVAGQWTIGYTF
TRBV7-3	TRBJ2-6	CASSRVQGTGANVLTF
TRBV10-1	TRBJ2-1	CASSERTSGHNEQFF
TRBV7-2	TRBJ2-7	CASSSPGQGSQYF
TRBV20-1	TRBJ2-7	CSARGGTGGTYEQYF
TRBV6-1	TRBJ2-1	CASSDGGTPHREQFF
TRBV7-2	TRBJ1-4	CASSLDGHNEKLFF
TRBV5-1	TRBJ2-2	CASSPRLGGGRNTGELFF
TRBV29-1	TRBJ1-1	CSVDRGSTEAFF